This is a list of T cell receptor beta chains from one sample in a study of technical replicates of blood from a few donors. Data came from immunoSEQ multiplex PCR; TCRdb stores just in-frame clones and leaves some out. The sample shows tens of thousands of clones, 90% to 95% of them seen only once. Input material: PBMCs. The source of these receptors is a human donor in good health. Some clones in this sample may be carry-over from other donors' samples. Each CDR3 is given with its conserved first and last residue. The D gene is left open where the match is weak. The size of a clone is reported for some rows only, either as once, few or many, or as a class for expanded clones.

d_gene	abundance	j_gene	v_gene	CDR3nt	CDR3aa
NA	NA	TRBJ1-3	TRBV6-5	TGTGCCAGCAGTTTGGGCCCTGCCCCTGGAAACACCATATATTTT	CASSLGPAPGNTIYF
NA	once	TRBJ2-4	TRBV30	TGTGCCTGGAGTTCCGGGGAGACTCCCAAAAACATTCAGTACTTC	CAWSSGETPKNIQYF
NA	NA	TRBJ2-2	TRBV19	TGTGCCAGTAGAGCGACAGGGAACACCGGGGAGCTGTTTTTT	CASRATGNTGELFF
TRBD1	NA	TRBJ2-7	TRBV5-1	TGCGCCAGCACCCTGGGGGACAGGGGAGACGAGCAGTACTTC	CASTLGDRGDEQYF
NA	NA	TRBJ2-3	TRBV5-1	TGCGCCAGCAGCTTGGGCGTTGGCGGGTACACAGATACGCAGTATTTT	CASSLGVGGYTDTQYF
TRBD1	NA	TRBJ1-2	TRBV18	TGTGCCAGCTCACCGGGACAGAGAAACTATGGCTACACCTTC	CASSPGQRNYGYTF
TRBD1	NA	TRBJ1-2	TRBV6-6	TGTGCCAGCAGCGATCTACAGGGGACGGGGTATGGCTACACCTTC	CASSDLQGTGYGYTF
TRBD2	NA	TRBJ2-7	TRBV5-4	TGTGCCAGCAGCCGTTGGACTAGCGGGTCTGGGGACGAGCAGTACTTC	CASSRWTSGSGDEQYF
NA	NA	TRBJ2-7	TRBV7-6	TGTGCCAGCAGCTTACCAGGGGAGTACGAGCAGTACTTC	CASSLPGEYEQYF
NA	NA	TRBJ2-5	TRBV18	TGTGCCAGCTCCCAATTTGGCGGGACTCAAGAGACCCAGTACTTC	CASSQFGGTQETQYF
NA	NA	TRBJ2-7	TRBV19	TGTGCCAGTAGCCCGGGTATTTCCTACGAGCAGTACTTC	CASSPGISYEQYF
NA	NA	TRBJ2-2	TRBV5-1	TGCGCCAGCAGCTTGTCACAGGGGAACACCGGGGAGCTGTTTTTT	CASSLSQGNTGELFF
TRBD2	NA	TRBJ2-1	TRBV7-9	TGTGCCAGCAGCTTAGAACCAGCGGGGGCCTACAATGAGCAGTTCTTC	CASSLEPAGAYNEQFF
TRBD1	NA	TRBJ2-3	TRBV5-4	TGTGCCAGCAGCTCGAGACAGGGGACAGATACGCAGTATTTT	CASSSRQGTDTQYF
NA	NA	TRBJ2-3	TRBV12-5	TGTGCTAGTGGTTCTCTCATGACTGAAGCGCAGTATTTT	CASGSLMTEAQYF
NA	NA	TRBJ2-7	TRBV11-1	TGTGCCGTCGGAGATTCCTACGAGCAGTACTTC	CAVGDSYEQYF
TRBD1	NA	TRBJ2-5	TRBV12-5	TGTGCTAGTGGTTCCAAAAGATCCGGGACAGGGAGACAGACCCAGTACTTC	CASGSKRSGTGRQTQYF
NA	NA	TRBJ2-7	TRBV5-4	TGTGCCAGCAGCCCCGTAGGGCCGGGGGAGCAGTACTTC	CASSPVGPGEQYF
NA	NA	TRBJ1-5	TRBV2	TGTGCCAGCAGAGAATTCGAGCTAAATCAGCCCCAGCATTTT	CASREFELNQPQHF
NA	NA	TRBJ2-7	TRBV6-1	TGTGCCAGCAGCAGTACAGGGATGGGCTACGAGCAGTACTTC	CASSSTGMGYEQYF
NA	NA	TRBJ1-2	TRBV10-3	TGTGCCATCAGTGAGTCGAAGAGGGTCTATGGCTACACCTTC	CAISESKRVYGYTF
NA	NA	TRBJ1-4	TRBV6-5	TGTGCCAGCAGTTACGGAGGGGTAGCGTTGGAAAAACTGTTTTTT	CASSYGGVALEKLFF
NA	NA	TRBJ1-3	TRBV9	TGTGCCAGCAGCGGGGGACTGGGTCTGGGCGGAAACACCATATATTTT	CASSGGLGLGGNTIYF
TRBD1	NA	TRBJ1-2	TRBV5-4	TGTGCCAGCAGTATGGACAGGGGGTATGGCTACACCTTC	CASSMDRGYGYTF
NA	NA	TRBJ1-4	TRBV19	TGTGCCAGTAGTATTCCGGGGATTAATGAAAAACTGTTTTTT	CASSIPGINEKLFF
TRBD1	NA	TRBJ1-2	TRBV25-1	TGTGCCAGCAGTGAGCGACAGGGTAGGGGGTACGGCTACACCTTC	CASSERQGRGYGYTF
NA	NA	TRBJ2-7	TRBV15	TGTGCCACCAGCAGAGTATTTGCAGGTGTTGGTGAGCAGTACTTC	CATSRVFAGVGEQYF
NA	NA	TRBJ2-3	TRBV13	TGTGCCAGCAGCCTCTGGGAGAACGCAGATACGCAGTATTTT	CASSLWENADTQYF
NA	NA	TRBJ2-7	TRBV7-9	TGTGCCAGCAGCTTACAAGGAGCCTACGAGCAGTACTTC	CASSLQGAYEQYF
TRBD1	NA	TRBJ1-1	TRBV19	TGTGCCAGTAGCGACAGGGGGAACACTGAAGCTTTCTTT	CASSDRGNTEAFF
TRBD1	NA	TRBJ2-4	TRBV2	TGTGCCAGCAGTGATAGGAGGACAGGACCTATAGCCAAAAACATTCAGTACTTC	CASSDRRTGPIAKNIQYF
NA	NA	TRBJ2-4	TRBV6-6	TGTGCCAGCAGCCCGACTAGTGACATTCAGTACTTC	CASSPTSDIQYF
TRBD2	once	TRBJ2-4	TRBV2	TGTGCCAGCAGTGAATGGCCTAGCGGGGGGTCAAACATTCAGTACTTC	CASSEWPSGGSNIQYF
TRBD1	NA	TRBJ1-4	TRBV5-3	TGTGCCAGAAGCTTGTCTCCAGGACAGGGGCAGTGGGCTCCTGGTGAAAAACTGTTTTTT	CARSLSPGQGQWAPGEKLFF
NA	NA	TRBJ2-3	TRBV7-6	TGTGCCAGCAGCTTAGAGGGGTTGGTAGATACGCAGTATTTT	CASSLEGLVDTQYF
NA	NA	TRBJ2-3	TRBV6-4	TGTGCCAGCAGGGAGGGACTTGACACAGATACGCAGTATTTT	CASREGLDTDTQYF
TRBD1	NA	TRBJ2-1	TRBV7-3	TGTGCCAGCAGCCCCTTTGGCAGGGGGCAGGATGAGCAGTTCTTC	CASSPFGRGQDEQFF
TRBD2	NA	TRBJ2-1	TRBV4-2	TGTGCCAGCAGCCAAGGATCTAGCGGCTACATGGGTGAGCAGTTCTTC	CASSQGSSGYMGEQFF
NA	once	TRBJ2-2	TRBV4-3	TGCGCCAGCAGCCAAGACGTGGGCCGTTTGGGCGCTACGAACACCGGGGAGCTGTTTTTT	CASSQDVGRLGATNTGELFF
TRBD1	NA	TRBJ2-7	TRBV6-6	TGTGCCAGCTGTAAGGGGGCAGCGTACGAGCAGTACTTC	CASCKGAAYEQYF
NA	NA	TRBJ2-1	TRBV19	TGTGCCAGTAGTAACCGGGATGGCAATGAGCAGTTCTTC	CASSNRDGNEQFF
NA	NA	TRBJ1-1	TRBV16	TGTGCCAGCAGCCGGGAGGGGACCCTAGTAAACACTGAAGCTTTCTTT	CASSREGTLVNTEAFF
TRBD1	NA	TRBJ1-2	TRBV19	TGTGCCAGTAGTACCGGGACAGGGGGCAATGTGGGCTACACCTTC	CASSTGTGGNVGYTF
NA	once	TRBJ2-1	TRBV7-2	TGTGCCAGCAGCCTCTATCTCAATGAGCAGTTCTTC	CASSLYLNEQFF
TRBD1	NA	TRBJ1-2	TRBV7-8	TGTGCCAGCAGCGTTGACAGGGTCAACTATGGCTACACCTTC	CASSVDRVNYGYTF
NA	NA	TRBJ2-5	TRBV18	TGTGCCAGCTCCCCGGACAGCCAAGAGACCCAGTACTTC	CASSPDSQETQYF
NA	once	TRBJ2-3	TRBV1	TGCACCAGCAGCCAAGACCTTTCCGGACAGAACACAGATACGCAGTATTTT	CTSSQDLSGQNTDTQYF
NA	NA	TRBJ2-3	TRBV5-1	TGCGCCAGCAGCTTGCTAAGCACAGATACGCAGTATTTT	CASSLLSTDTQYF